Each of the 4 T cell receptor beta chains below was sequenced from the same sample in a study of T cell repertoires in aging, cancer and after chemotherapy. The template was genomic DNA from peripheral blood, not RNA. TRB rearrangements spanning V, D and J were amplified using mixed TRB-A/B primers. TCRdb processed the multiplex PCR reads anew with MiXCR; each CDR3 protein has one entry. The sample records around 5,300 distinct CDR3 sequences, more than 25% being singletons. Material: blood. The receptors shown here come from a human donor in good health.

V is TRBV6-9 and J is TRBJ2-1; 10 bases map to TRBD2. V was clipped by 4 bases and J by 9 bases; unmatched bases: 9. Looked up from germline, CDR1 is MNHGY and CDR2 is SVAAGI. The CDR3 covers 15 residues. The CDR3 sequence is CASSWLAGDMGEQFF. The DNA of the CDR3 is TGTGCCAGCAGTTGGCTAGCGGGAGACATGGGTGAGCAGTTCTTC.

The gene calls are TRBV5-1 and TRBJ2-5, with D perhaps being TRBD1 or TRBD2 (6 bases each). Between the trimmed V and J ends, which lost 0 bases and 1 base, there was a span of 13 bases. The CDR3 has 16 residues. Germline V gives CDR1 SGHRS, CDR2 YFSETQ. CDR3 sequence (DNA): TGCGCCAGCAGCTTGGCCAGGGGACTCCCCCAAGAGACCCAGTACTTC. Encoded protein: CASSLARGLPQETQYF.

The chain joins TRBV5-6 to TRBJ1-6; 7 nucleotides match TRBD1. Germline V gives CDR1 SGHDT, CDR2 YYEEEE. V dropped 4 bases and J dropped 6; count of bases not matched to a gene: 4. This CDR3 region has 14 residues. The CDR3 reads CASSPGTANSPLHF. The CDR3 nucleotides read TGTGCCAGCAGCCCCGGGACAGCTAATTCACCCCTCCACTTT. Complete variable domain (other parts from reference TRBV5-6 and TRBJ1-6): DAGVTQSPTHLIKTRGQQVTLRCSPKSGHDTVSWYQQALGQGPQFIFQYYEEEERQRGNFPDRFSGHQFPNYSSELNVNALLLGDSALYLCASSPGTANSPLHFGNGTRLTVT.

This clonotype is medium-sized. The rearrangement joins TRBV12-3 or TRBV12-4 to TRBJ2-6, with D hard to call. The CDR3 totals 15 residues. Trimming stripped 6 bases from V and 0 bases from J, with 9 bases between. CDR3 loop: CASRNSDSGANVLTF. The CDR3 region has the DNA TGTGCCAGCAGGAATTCGGACTCTGGGGCCAACGTCCTGACTTTC.